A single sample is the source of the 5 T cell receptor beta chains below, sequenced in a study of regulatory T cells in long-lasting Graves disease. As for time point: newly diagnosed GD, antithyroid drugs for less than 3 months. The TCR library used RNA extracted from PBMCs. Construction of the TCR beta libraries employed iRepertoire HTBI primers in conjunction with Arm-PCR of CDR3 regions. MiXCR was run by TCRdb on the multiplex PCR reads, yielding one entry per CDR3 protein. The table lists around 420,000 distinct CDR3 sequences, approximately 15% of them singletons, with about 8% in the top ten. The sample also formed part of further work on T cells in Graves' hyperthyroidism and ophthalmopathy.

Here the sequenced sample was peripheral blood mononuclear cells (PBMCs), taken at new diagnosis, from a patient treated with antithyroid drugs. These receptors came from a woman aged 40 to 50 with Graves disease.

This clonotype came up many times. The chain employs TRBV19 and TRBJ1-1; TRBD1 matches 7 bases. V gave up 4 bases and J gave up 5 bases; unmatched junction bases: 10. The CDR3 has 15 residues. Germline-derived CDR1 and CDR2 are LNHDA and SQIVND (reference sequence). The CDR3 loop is CASSTLPQGGTEAFF. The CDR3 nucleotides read TGTGCCAGTAGTACCCTTCCCCAGGGGGGGACTGAAGCTTTCTTT.

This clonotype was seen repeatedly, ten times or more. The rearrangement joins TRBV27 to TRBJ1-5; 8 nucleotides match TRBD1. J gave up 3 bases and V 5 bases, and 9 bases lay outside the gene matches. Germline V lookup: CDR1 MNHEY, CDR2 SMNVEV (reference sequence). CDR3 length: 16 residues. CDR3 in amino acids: CASSTGQANFNQPQHF. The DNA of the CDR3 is TGTGCCAGCAGTACGGGACAGGCCAATTTCAATCAGCCCCAGCATTTT.

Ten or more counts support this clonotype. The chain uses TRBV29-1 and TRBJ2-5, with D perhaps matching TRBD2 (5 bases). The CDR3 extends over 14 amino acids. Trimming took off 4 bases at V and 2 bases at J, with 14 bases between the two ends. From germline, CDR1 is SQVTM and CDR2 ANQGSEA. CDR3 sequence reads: CSVVALGGQETQYF. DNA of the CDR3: TGCAGCGTTGTAGCGTTGGGCGGACAAGAGACCCAGTACTTC.

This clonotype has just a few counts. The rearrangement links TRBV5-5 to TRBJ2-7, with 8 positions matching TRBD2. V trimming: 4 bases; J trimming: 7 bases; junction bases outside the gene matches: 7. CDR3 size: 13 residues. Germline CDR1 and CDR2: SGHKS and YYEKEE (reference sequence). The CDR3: CASSRGGTREQYF. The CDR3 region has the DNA TGTGCCAGCAGCCGGGGGGGGACACGGGAGCAGTACTTC.

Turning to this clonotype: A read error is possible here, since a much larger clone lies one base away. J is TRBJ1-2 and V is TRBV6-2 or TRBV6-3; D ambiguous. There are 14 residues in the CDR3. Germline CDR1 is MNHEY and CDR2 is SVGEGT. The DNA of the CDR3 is TGTGCCAGTACCAACCCCACAAACCAGGATGGCTGCACCTTC. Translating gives CASTNPTNQDGCTF.